Listed below are T cell receptor beta chains from one sample, sequenced in a study of T cell responses to AZD1222 COVID-19 vaccine. Profiled with immunoSEQ multiplex PCR; TCRdb holds only in-frame clones, not every one. Of about 60,000 clones listed, 84% were seen once; the top ten hold under 8%. The specimen comprised peripheral blood, sampled on day 0 of AZD1222 vaccination. Receptor source: an adult in good health. The CDR3 runs from the conserved cysteine through the conserved F or W. D genes are given only for firm matches. A row's size may be missing; if present it is once, few, many or a size class.

J | V | length | size | D | DNA | CDR3
TRBJ1-1 | TRBV12-3/TRBV12-4 | 13 | . | . | TGTGCCAGCAGTTTGGGGTCGAACACTGAAGCTTTCTTT | CASSLGSNTEAFF
TRBJ1-3 | TRBV15 | 13 | . | . | TGTGCCACCAGCAGAGACAGGGGATACACCATATATTTT | CATSRDRGYTIYF
TRBJ2-7 | TRBV20-1 | 13 | . | . | TGCAGTGCTAGTGGGGGTCCCTCCTACGAGCAGTACTTC | CSASGGPSYEQYF
TRBJ2-5 | TRBV4-2 | 16 | once | TRBD2 | TGTGCCAGCAGCCAAGCTAGAGCGGGGGGCGGCGAGACCCAGTACTTC | CASSQARAGGGETQYF
TRBJ1-5 | TRBV15 | 14 | . | . | TGTGCCACCAGCAGAGATAAATTTTCGGAACCCCAGCATTTT | CATSRDKFSEPQHF
TRBJ2-5 | TRBV2 | 14 | . | TRBD2 | TGTGCCACCCCAGGGACTAGCGGGGGGGCGGCCCAGTACTTC | CATPGTSGGAAQYF
TRBJ1-1 | TRBV6-2/TRBV6-3 | 16 | . | . | TGTGCCAGCAGTTCCCTTCGACAGGAGCCGAACACTGAAGCTTTCTTT | CASSSLRQEPNTEAFF
TRBJ1-4 | TRBV7-9 | 15 | . | TRBD1 | TGTGCCAGCAGCTTTGAGGGACAGGTTAATGAAAAACTGTTTTTT | CASSFEGQVNEKLFF
TRBJ2-5 | TRBV7-9 | 13 | . | . | TGTGCCAGCAGCATAGCCGGGCAAGAGACCCAGTACTTC | CASSIAGQETQYF
TRBJ1-2 | TRBV30 | 14 | . | . | TGTGCCTCCATAATGACACATATCTCTGGGGGCTACACCTTC | CASIMTHISGGYTF
TRBJ2-3 | TRBV3-1/TRBV3-2 | 17 | . | . | TGTGCCAGCAGCCAAGATCTAGTAGGGGGGGAGACAGATACGCAGTATTTT | CASSQDLVGGETDTQYF
TRBJ2-5 | TRBV5-6 | 14 | . | TRBD1 | TGTGCCAGCAGATTACAGGGGACCCAAGAGACCCAGTACTTC | CASRLQGTQETQYF
TRBJ1-4 | TRBV5-5 | 15 | . | . | TGTGCCAGCAGCTTGACCCAAGGATGGAATGAAAAACTGTTTTTT | CASSLTQGWNEKLFF
TRBJ1-1 | TRBV5-5 | 14 | . | TRBD1 | TGTGCCAGCAGCTTGGCAGGGGGAGGCACTGAAGCTTTCTTT | CASSLAGGGTEAFF
TRBJ1-5 | TRBV19 | 15 | . | . | TGTGCCAGTAGCTCTGGGACCAGTGGAAATCAGCCCCAGCATTTT | CASSSGTSGNQPQHF
TRBJ2-1 | TRBV18 | 17 | . | TRBD1 | TGTGCCAGCTCACCACCGGGACAGGGGGGCTCCTACAATGAGCAGTTCTTC | CASSPPGQGGSYNEQFF